The 8 T cell receptor beta chains presented below share a single source sample, sequenced in a study of human T cells and chemical hapten exposure. The time point was: patch test 1, 2 weeks after DPC sensitization. The treatment was: therapeutic diphenylcyclopropenone sensitization with weekly scalp DPC. TCRdb itself ran the RACE reads through MiXCR, one entry per CDR3 protein. The sample lists under 450,000 distinct CDR3 sequences, approximately 5% seen once, with 2% to 2.5% in the top ten. The input for sequencing was whole blood, taken in connection with sensitization to the hapten diphenylcyclopropenone (DPC). The source of these receptors is a woman between 50 and 59 years old with alopecia areata. Some clones in this sample may be carry-over from other donors' samples.

This clonotype was found many times. The chain employs TRBV12-3 or TRBV12-4 and TRBJ2-2; D gene uncertain. Trimming left V 8 bases short and J 3 bases short, with 10 bases between. The CDR3 is 13 residues long. CDR3 nucleotide sequence: TGTGCCAGCGCCCCGTCGGACACCGGGGAGCTGTTTTTT. Protein: CASAPSDTGELFF.

The sample holds many counts of this clonotype. The rearrangement links TRBV10-3 to TRBJ2-1; 7 bases line up with TRBD2. The CDR3 covers 13 residues. The trim removed 7 bases at V and 6 bases at J, leaving 6 bases unmatched. Germline-derived CDR1 and CDR2 are ENHRY and SYGVKD. The CDR3 here is CAITGGTLNEQFF. The CDR3 bases are TGTGCCATCACCGGGGGGACCCTCAATGAGCAGTTCTTC.

This clonotype was observed at least ten times. V and J are TRBV30 and TRBJ1-1; perhaps TRBD1 as D (5 bases). Germline CDR1 reads GTSNPN; CDR2 reads SVGIG (reference sequence). The CDR3 contains 14 residues. Trimming shortened V by 5 bases and J by 2 bases, and 15 bases separated the two germline ends. CDR3 in amino acids: CAWENYRSNTEAFF. CDR3 sequence (DNA): TGTGCCTGGGAGAACTACAGGAGCAACACTGAAGCTTTCTTT.

This clonotype was seen only a few times. The chain combines TRBV28 with TRBJ1-5, with D possibly being TRBD1 (6 bases). CDR1 is MDHEN and CDR2 is SYDVKM in the germline V gene. Trimming removed 5 bases at V and 4 bases at J, with 12 bases between. The CDR3 length is 14 residues. CDR3 amino acids: CASSRDNGNQPQHF. CDR3 nucleotide sequence: TGTGCCAGCAGTCGGGACAATGGGAATCAGCCCCAGCATTTT.

This clonotype was counted at least ten times. The rearrangement links TRBV15 to TRBJ2-3; D is perhaps TRBD2 (5 bases). Trimming removed 1 base at V and 1 base at J, with 9 bases between. Germline CDR1 and CDR2: LNHNV and YYDKDF (reference sequence). The CDR3 runs 15 residues. The DNA for the CDR3 is TGTGCCACCAGCAGAGTGGCGGGCCGCACAGATACGCAGTATTTT. Its protein is CATSRVAGRTDTQYF.

The sample holds many counts of this clonotype. V gene TRBV24-1 combines with J gene TRBJ2-1; D is undetermined. This CDR3 region has 13 residues. V was cut by 4 bases and J by 5 bases, with 8 bases left in between. CDR1 KGHDR and CDR2 SFDVKD come from the germline V gene. The CDR3 is CATSDMGHNEQFF. CDR3 nucleotide sequence: TGTGCCACCAGTGACATGGGTCACAATGAGCAGTTCTTC.

In its sample, this clonotype was seen many times. The V and J genes are TRBV3-1 and TRBJ2-1; unclear D gene. V gave up 3 bases and J gave up 2 bases, with 11 bases separating them. CDR3 length: 15 residues. Germline V CDR1 and CDR2: LGHDT, YNNKEL (reference sequence). CDR3 in DNA: TGTGCCAGCAGCCATAGTGGTAACGCCTACAATGAGCAGTTCTTC. This translates into CASSHSGNAYNEQFF.

This clonotype was seen many times. V is TRBV7-6 and J is TRBJ1-4, with 7 positions matching TRBD1. Looked up from germline, CDR1 is SGHVS and CDR2 is FNYEAQ. The J segment lost 5 bases and the V segment lost 5 bases, leaving 8 bases of the junction unmatched. The CDR3 contains 15 residues. CDR3 nucleotides: TGTGCCAGCAGCCGCCGACAGGGCTTCAATGAAAAACTGTTTTTT. Its translation: CASSRRQGFNEKLFF.